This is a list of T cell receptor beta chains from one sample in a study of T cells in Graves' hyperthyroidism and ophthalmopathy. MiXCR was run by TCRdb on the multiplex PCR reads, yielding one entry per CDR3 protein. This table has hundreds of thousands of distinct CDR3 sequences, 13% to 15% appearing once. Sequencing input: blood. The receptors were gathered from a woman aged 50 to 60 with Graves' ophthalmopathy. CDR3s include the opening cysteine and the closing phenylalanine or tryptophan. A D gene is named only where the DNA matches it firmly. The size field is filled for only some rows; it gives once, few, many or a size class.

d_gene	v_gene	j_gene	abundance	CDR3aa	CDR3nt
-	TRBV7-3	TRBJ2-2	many	CASSYKGESGELFF	TGTGCCAGCAGCTACAAAGGGGAATCCGGGGAGCTGTTTTTT
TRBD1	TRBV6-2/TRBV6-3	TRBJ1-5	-	CASRSGQGRSQPQHF	TGTGCCAGCAGATCCGGACAGGGTAGGAGTCAGCCCCAGCATTTT
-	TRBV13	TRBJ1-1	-	CASSLGLQGNTEAFF	TGTGCCAGCAGCTTAGGCCTGCAGGGGAACACTGAAGCTTTCTTT
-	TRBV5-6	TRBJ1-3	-	CASSFEASHSGNTIYF	TGTGCCAGCAGCTTCGAAGCCAGTCACTCTGGAAACACCATATATTTT
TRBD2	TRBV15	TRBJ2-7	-	CATSRDGLAGGGSYEQYF	TGTGCCACCAGCAGAGATGGGCTAGCGGGAGGAGGGTCCTACGAGCAGTACTTC
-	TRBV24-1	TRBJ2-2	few	CATVGFRGELFF	TGTGCCACCGTGGGATTTCGTGGGGAGCTGTTTTTT
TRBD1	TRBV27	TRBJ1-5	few	CASSFNGQGNQPQHF	TGTGCCAGCAGTTTCAACGGACAGGGCAATCAGCCCCAGCATTTT
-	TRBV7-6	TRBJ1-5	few	CASSLVGANQPQHF	TGTGCCAGCAGCTTAGTCGGCGCAAATCAGCCCCAGCATTTT
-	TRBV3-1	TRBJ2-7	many	CASSQVRPPSYEQYF	TGTGCCAGCAGCCAAGTACGGCCACCCTCCTACGAGCAGTACTTC
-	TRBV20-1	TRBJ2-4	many	CSAKPQGAAKNIQYF	TGCAGTGCTAAACCACAGGGCGCAGCCAAAAACATTCAGTACTTC
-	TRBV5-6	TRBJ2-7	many	CASSLDQFAYEQYF	TGTGCCAGCAGCTTGGATCAGTTTGCCTACGAGCAGTACTTC